What follows are 26 T cell receptor beta chains derived from one specimen sequenced in a study of blood T cell repertoires in COVID-19. Here immunoSEQ multiplex PCR was the method, and the copy in TCRdb shows in-frame clones only, minus some. The table includes approximately 180,000 clones, 80% to 90% detected once. Source material: PBMCs or T cells enriched from blood (not recorded which). Source of these receptors: a man over 45 who had recovered from COVID-19.

The genes are TRBV5-1 and TRBJ2-1, with D tentatively TRBD1 (5 bases). Deletions cut 1 base from V and 9 bases from J, with 8 bases between. CDR3 length: 12 amino acids. Germline assignment: CDR1 SGHRS and CDR2 YFSETQ. CDR3 nucleotide sequence: TGCGCCAGCAGCTTGCAGGGCTTTGAGCAGTTCTTC. Protein sequence: CASSLQGFEQFF.

The genes are TRBV2 and TRBJ1-3; D unresolved. CDR3 length: 15 residues. The V gene lost 0 bases and the J gene lost 6 bases, with 12 bases spanning the gap. Germline V gene sequence: CDR1 SNHLY, CDR2 FYNNEI. The CDR3 here is CASSEAPRVENTIYF. The CDR3 nucleotides are TGTGCCAGCAGTGAAGCGCCGAGGGTGGAAAACACCATATATTTT.

The chain has TRBV4-1 and TRBJ2-6, with TRBD2 identical over 11 bases. This CDR3 has 19 residues. V lost 3 bases to trimming and J lost 0 bases; unmatched junction nucleotides: 7. CDR1 and CDR2 from the germline V gene are MGHRA and YSYEKL. In nucleotides, the CDR3 is TGCGCCAGCAGCCAGACTATTAGCGGGGGGGCCTCTGGGGCCAACGTCCTGACTTTC. It specifies CASSQTISGGASGANVLTF.

CDR3 DNA: TGTGCCGCCGCTAGCGGACGGACAGCCACCGGGGAGCTGTTTTTT. Protein product: CAAASGRTATGELFF. The rearrangement uses TRBV5-4 and TRBJ2-2, with D possibly being TRBD2 (7 bases). Germline V CDR1 and CDR2: SGHNT, YYREEE (reference sequence). The CDR3 covers 15 residues. V was pared by 10 bases and J by 4 bases, with 20 bases between.

The chain has TRBV10-3 and TRBJ1-1, with 8 bases aligning to TRBD1. The CDR3 extends over 14 amino acids. Trimming removed 10 bases from V and 3 bases from J; junction bases left unmatched: 10. Germline CDR1 is ENHRY and CDR2 is SYGVKD. As DNA, the CDR3 is TGTGCCACCCGAGGGGGGACAGGATACACTGAAGCTTTCTTT. Amino acid sequence: CATRGGTGYTEAFF.

The CDR3 coding sequence is TGTGCCAGCACCCCAGGGGTGAACCAGTACTTC. The encoded protein is CASTPGVNQYF. This chain links TRBV7-6 with TRBJ2-5; possible D gene TRBD1, 6 bases. This CDR3 is 11 amino acids long. V lost 7 bases and J 10 bases, leaving 13 bases between the germline ends. Germline V gives CDR1 SGHVS, CDR2 FNYEAQ.

The V call is TRBV2, the J call TRBJ1-6, with 10 bases lining up with TRBD1. From germline, CDR1 is SNHLY and CDR2 FYNNEI. V gave up 0 bases and J gave up 9 bases; unmatched junction bases: 2. This CDR3 contains 15 residues. CDR3 in DNA: TGTGCCAGCAGTGAAGCCGGGACAGGGGTTTCACCCCTCCACTTT. This encodes CASSEAGTGVSPLHF.

This clone appeared a single time. The rearrangement links TRBV4-2 to TRBJ2-2; D might be TRBD2 (5 bases). Germline V gene data show CDR1 as LGHNA and CDR2 as YNFKEQ. V was cut by 1 base and J by 0 bases, with 6 bases left in between. CDR3 size: 15 residues. The CDR3 nucleotides read TGTGCCAGCAGCCAAGGAGGGACGAACACCGGGGAGCTGTTTTTT. Its protein is CASSQGGTNTGELFF.

The chain employs TRBV2 and TRBJ1-2, with unresolved D. CDR1 SNHLY and CDR2 FYNNEI come from the germline V gene. The CDR3 runs 13 residues. V lost 4 bases to trimming and J lost 2 bases, with 8 bases between them. The CDR3 sequence: CASSVEANYGYTF. CDR3 nucleotide sequence: TGTGCCAGCAGTGTCGAGGCGAACTATGGCTACACCTTC.

The rearrangement joins TRBV6-1 to TRBJ2-1; D possibly corresponds to TRBD1 (5 bases). Germline values: CDR1 MNHNS, CDR2 SASEGT. V shed 3 bases and J shed 6 bases, with 6 bases lying between them. The length of the CDR3 is 12 residues. CDR3 coding DNA: TGTGCCAGCAGTGACAGGGCCAATGAGCAGTTCTTC. Translated, it gives CASSDRANEQFF.

V is TRBV18 and J is TRBJ1-1, with TRBD1 matching 9 bases. Germline assignment: CDR1 KGHSH and CDR2 LQKENI. This CDR3 has 16 amino acids. Trimming took 3 bases from V and 4 from J; bases not matched to a gene: 9. CDR3 protein: CASSPPGQGPSTEAFF. In DNA, the CDR3 is TGTGCCAGCTCACCCCCGGGACAGGGACCTTCCACTGAAGCTTTCTTT.

The CDR3 loop is CASSFYSGNTIYF. CDR3 bases: TGTGCCAGCAGCTTTTACTCTGGAAACACCATATATTTT. This chain links TRBV2 with TRBJ1-3; D is unresolved. The V and J ends lost 6 bases and 0 bases respectively, with 6 bases between them. The length of the CDR3 is 13 residues. Germline V gene data show CDR1 as SNHLY and CDR2 as FYNNEI.

J is TRBJ1-5 and V is TRBV18; 10 nucleotides agree with TRBD1. The V gene end was trimmed by 4 bases and the J gene end by 4 bases; junction bases not matched to a gene: 1. This CDR3 has 14 residues. Germline V gene lookup returns CDR1 KGHSH and CDR2 LQKENI. CDR3 in DNA: TGTGCCAGCTCACAGGACAGGGGGAATCAGCCCCAGCATTTT. This sequence encodes CASSQDRGNQPQHF.

The rearrangement joins TRBV29-1 to TRBJ2-2, with 9 nucleotides matching TRBD1. This CDR3 has 14 residues. Germline V CDR1 and CDR2: SQVTM, ANQGSEA. With 4 bases clipped from V and 6 bases from J, the junction kept 6 bases outside the gene matches. The CDR3 nucleotides are TGCAGCGTTGTTGGGGGACAGGGCGCCGGGGAGCTGTTTTTT. It yields the protein CSVVGGQGAGELFF.

The chain joins TRBV6-1 to TRBJ1-1, with 7 bases aligning to TRBD1. Trimming took 3 bases from V and 6 from J; bases not matched to a gene: 4. Germline assignment: CDR1 MNHNS and CDR2 SASEGT. This CDR3 is 13 amino acids long. CDR3 sequence reads: CASSDTGVAEAFF. DNA for the CDR3: TGTGCCAGCAGTGACACAGGGGTTGCTGAAGCTTTCTTT.

The chain is built from TRBV2 and TRBJ1-2; D possibly corresponds to TRBD1 (5 bases). Trimming cost V 7 bases and J 1 base, with 13 bases left between them. This CDR3 has 14 residues. Germline V gives CDR1 SNHLY, CDR2 FYNNEI. CDR3 bases: TGTGCCAGCACTGACAGTGCCTTTAACTATGGCTACACCTTC. Translation: CASTDSAFNYGYTF.

The chain joins TRBV19 to TRBJ1-2; the D is unclear. Germline loops: CDR1 LNHDA, CDR2 SQIVND (reference sequence). V was clipped by 5 bases and J by 3 bases, with 10 bases between them. The CDR3 length is 13 residues. This CDR3 is CASSWSRYYGYTF. The CDR3 bases are TGTGCCAGTAGTTGGAGCCGCTACTATGGCTACACCTTC.

The genes are TRBV6-1 and TRBJ1-2, with D possibly matching TRBD1 (5 bases). CDR1 and CDR2 (germline): MNHNS, SASEGT. V was pared by 3 bases and J by 6 bases, with 8 bases between. This CDR3 is built from 12 residues. As DNA, the CDR3 is TGTGCCAGCAGTGACAGGGCCCATGGCTACACCTTC. Residues: CASSDRAHGYTF.

V is TRBV4-2 and J is TRBJ2-7, with a weak D call TRBD2 (6 bases). The CDR3 extends over 15 amino acids. The V and J ends lost 1 base and 2 bases respectively, with 12 bases between them. CDR1 and CDR2 from the germline V gene are LGHNA and YNFKEQ. The CDR3 sequence is CASSQGDSNAYEQYF. DNA of the CDR3: TGTGCCAGCAGCCAAGGGGACTCTAACGCCTACGAGCAGTACTTC.

The chain is built from TRBV28 and TRBJ1-6; possibly TRBD1 for D (5 bases). Germline V lookup: CDR1 MDHEN, CDR2 SYDVKM. V lost 6 bases and J lost 5, with 17 bases in between. The CDR3 is 16 residues long. The CDR3 reads CASSYSGFGNNSPLHF. In DNA form, the CDR3 reads TGTGCCAGCAGCTACTCAGGGTTCGGCAATAATTCACCCCTCCACTTT.

The chain employs TRBV25-1 and TRBJ1-2; no reliable D call. V was pared by 3 bases and J by 0 bases, with 14 bases between. Looked up from germline, CDR1 is MGHDK and CDR2 is SYGVNS. This CDR3 has 16 amino acids. CDR3 protein: CASSDPRRAANYGYTF. As DNA, the CDR3 is TGTGCCAGCAGTGACCCCCGCCGCGCTGCTAACTATGGCTACACCTTC.

The chain combines TRBV4-1 with TRBJ2-1, with TRBD2 matching over 8 bases. Germline CDR1 and CDR2: MGHRA and YSYEKL. The ends lost 1 base at V and 15 bases at J; junction bases unmatched: 8. The CDR3 has 13 amino acids. CDR3 loop: CASSQGGTRRLFF. CDR3 coding DNA: TGCGCCAGCAGCCAAGGTGGGACTAGGAGGCTGTTCTTC.

This clone was seen once. The rearrangement joins TRBV19 to TRBJ1-3; TRBD1 is a possible D gene (6 bases). The CDR3 consists of 15 residues. Per the germline V gene, CDR1 is LNHDA and CDR2 is SQIVND (reference sequence). V was clipped by 5 bases and J by 0 bases, with 11 bases between them. The CDR3 region has the DNA TGTGCCAGTAGTCTTCGGGACAACTCTGGAAACACCATATATTTT. Amino acids: CASSLRDNSGNTIYF. Based on the CDR3 plus reference TRBV19 and TRBJ1-3, the full variable domain is DGGITQSPKYLFRKEGQNVTLSCEQNLNHDAMYWYRQDPGQGLRLIYYSQIVNDFQKGDIAEGYSVSREKKESFPLTVTSAQKNPTAFYLCASSLRDNSGNTIYFGEGSWLTVV.

CDR3 amino acids: CASSLTASSIYSNQPQHF. The CDR3 DNA reads TGTGCCAGCAGCTTAACCGCGAGTAGCATTTATAGCAATCAGCCCCAGCATTTT. V usage is TRBV7-8 and J usage is TRBJ1-5; no definite D call. The CDR3 has 18 amino acids. Germline lookup yields CDR1 SGHVS and CDR2 FQNEAQ. V was clipped by 2 bases and J by 0 bases, with 17 bases between them.

The CDR3 DNA reads TGCGCCAGCAGTGATTATCACGGGGGGCTGGGAAACATTCAGTACTTC. This translates into CASSDYHGGLGNIQYF. The chain combines TRBV10-2 with TRBJ2-4; D possibly corresponds to TRBD2 (7 bases). The CDR3 length is 16 residues. V lost 3 bases and J lost 6, with 18 bases in between. The germline CDR1 and CDR2 sequences are WSHSY and SAAADI.

The rearrangement joins TRBV5-1 to TRBJ2-3, with 10 bases lining up with TRBD1. The V gene end was trimmed by 0 bases and the J gene end by 3 bases; junction bases not matched to a gene: 7. The CDR3 runs to 17 residues. Germline V gene data show CDR1 as SGHRS and CDR2 as YFSETQ. The CDR3 DNA is TGCGCCAGCAGCTTGGAGACGGGACAGGGGCGGACAGATACGCAGTATTTT. It is translated as CASSLETGQGRTDTQYF.